Below, one T cell receptor beta chain is given with its context. V lost 2 bases and J 7 bases, leaving 15 bases between the germline ends. Germline V gene data show CDR1 as SGHDT and CDR2 as YYEEEE. This CDR3 contains 15 residues. The source of the sample is a study of blood T cell repertoires in COVID-19. In the study overall: Spain, Italy and the United States supplied samples that represented acute and convalescent COVID-19. T cells, B-cell-depleted T cells, or PBMCs provided the cDNA or gDNA that served as material.

In the source study's methods: Estimates of nucleated cell counts were drawn from the amplification of reference gene primers. Sequenced by immunoSEQ multiplex PCR; TCRdb stores in-frame clones only, minus some. The V and J calls and the clone size are those of that table, but D and trimming were determined from the DNA. The repertoire holds approximately 60,000 clones, with about 88% as singletons. The TCR sequence derives from a man in his sixties or seventies with active COVID-19. This chain joins TRBV5-6 and TRBJ1-4; D possibly corresponds to TRBD1 (6 bases). The sample consisted of peripheral blood. The CDR3 loop reads CASSFGRLDSEKLFF. The CDR3 DNA sequence: TGTGCCAGCAGCTTCGGTCGCCTGGACAGTGAAAAACTGTTTTTT.